The 20 T cell receptor beta chains below all came from one sample that was sequenced in a study of cytomegalovirus exposure and HLA in healthy donors. PCR amplification relied on 60 Vbeta primers (plus 13 Jbeta primers). Only in-frame clones appear in the TCRdb table, and some are missing; sequencing was by immunoSEQ multiplex PCR. The profile shows 74,000 or so clones, over 70% of them singletons. Material: PBMCs. Receptors were obtained from a woman aged 35 to 49 in good health and CMV-seronegative.

The chain has TRBV30 and TRBJ2-5, with a tentative D call TRBD2 (6 bases). CDR3 length: 14 amino acids. Trimming shortened V by 0 bases and J by 2 bases, and 10 bases separated the two germline ends. Looked up from germline, CDR1 is GTSNPN and CDR2 is SVGIG (reference sequence). CDR3 protein: CAWSVAGTQETQYF. The DNA for the CDR3 is TGTGCCTGGAGTGTTGCGGGGACGCAAGAGACCCAGTACTTC.

About this clone itself: A read error is possible here, since a much larger clone lies one base away. This chain uses TRBV7-9 with TRBJ2-3, with unresolved D. The ends were cut back, 3 bases at V and 2 bases at J, with 3 bases in the middle. This CDR3 comprises 12 residues. Germline assignment: CDR1 SEHNR and CDR2 FQNEAQ (reference sequence). CDR3 sequence reads: CASSFVTDTQYF. Here the CDR3 DNA reads TGTGCCAGCAGCTTCGTCACAGATACGCAGTATTTT.

This chain joins TRBV28 and TRBJ2-6; TRBD2 might be the D (6 bases). The V end lost 6 bases, the J end lost 1 base, and 16 bases lay between the germline ends. The CDR3 sequence is 17 residues long. The germline CDR1 and CDR2 sequences are MDHEN and SYDVKM. CDR3 bases: TGTGCCAGCAGCTCGACCTGGGACTTGTCTGGGGCCAACGTCCTGACTTTC. This sequence encodes CASSSTWDLSGANVLTF.

V usage is TRBV4-1 and J usage is TRBJ1-3; D remains unclear. Germline loops: CDR1 MGHRA, CDR2 YSYEKL. The CDR3 has 15 residues. The ends were cut back, 0 bases at V and 2 bases at J, with 8 bases in the middle. The CDR3 here is CASSQELGAGNTIYF. The CDR3 DNA reads as TGCGCCAGCAGCCAAGAGCTAGGCGCTGGAAACACCATATATTTT.

The chain combines TRBV4-1 with TRBJ1-2; 8 nucleotides agree with TRBD1. This CDR3 comprises 16 residues. Germline CDR1 and CDR2: MGHRA and YSYEKL. The ends lost 4 bases at V and 4 bases at J; junction bases unmatched: 11. CDR3 sequence (DNA): TGCGCCAGCAGCCCGTGGGACGGAGGACAGGGCTATGGCTACACCTTC. Translation gives CASSPWDGGQGYGYTF.

This chain connects TRBV7-2 to TRBJ2-7; the D gene is possibly TRBD1 (6 bases). This CDR3 region has 14 residues. Germline assignment: CDR1 SGHTA and CDR2 FQGNSA. The ends were cut back, 5 bases at V and 1 base at J, with 12 bases in the middle. The CDR3 loop reads CASSLWTDSYEQYF. The CDR3 nucleotides read TGTGCCAGCAGCCTATGGACAGATTCCTACGAGCAGTACTTC. Full variable domain (remainder filled in from reference TRBV7-2 and TRBJ2-7): GAGVSQSPSNKVTEKGKDVELRCDPISGHTALYWYRQSLGQGLEFLIYFQGNSAPDKSGLPSDRFSAERTGGSVSTLTIQRTQQEDSAVYLCASSLWTDSYEQYFGPGTRLTVT.

The rearrangement joins TRBV19 to TRBJ2-7; 13 positions agree with TRBD2. V lost 5 bases and J lost 1; bases outside the gene matches: 8. Per the germline V gene, CDR1 is LNHDA and CDR2 is SQIVND (reference sequence). The CDR3 extends over 17 amino acids. CDR3 protein: CASSVPGLAGNSYEQYF. In DNA, the CDR3 is TGTGCCAGTAGTGTACCGGGACTAGCGGGAAATTCCTACGAGCAGTACTTC.

The chain joins TRBV6-5 to TRBJ1-6, with 7 bases that match TRBD1. This CDR3 is 14 amino acids long. The germline V gene has CDR1 MNHEY and CDR2 SVGAGI. Unmatched junction bases numbered 4, after V lost 4 bases and J lost 7 bases. Written as DNA, the CDR3 is TGTGCCAGCAGTTTGGGACAGCTAAATTCACCCCTCCACTTT. It encodes CASSLGQLNSPLHF.

The chain employs TRBV7-3 and TRBJ1-6; D is ambiguous. Germline V gives CDR1 SGHTA, CDR2 FQGTGA. This CDR3 has 13 amino acids. V shed 5 bases and J shed 12 bases, with 14 bases lying between them. The CDR3 spells CASSQTNGEPLHF. As DNA, the CDR3 is TGTGCCAGCAGCCAAACGAACGGGGAACCCCTCCACTTT.

V is TRBV6-1 and J is TRBJ2-7; D ambiguous. Germline values: CDR1 MNHNS, CDR2 SASEGT. The CDR3 consists of 12 residues. V shed 8 bases and J shed 2 bases, with 10 bases lying between them. DNA for the CDR3: TGTGCCAGCGATGAGGATACCTACGAGCAGTACTTC. Translating it yields CASDEDTYEQYF.

The CDR3 here is CASRARIAGTDTQYF. CDR3 in DNA: TGTGCCAGCAGGGCCCGGATAGCGGGCACAGATACGCAGTATTTT. The chain couples TRBV6-5 to TRBJ2-3; D might be TRBD2 (6 bases). The CDR3 length is 15 residues. V was trimmed by 6 bases and J by 1 base, leaving 14 bases between them. Per the germline V gene, CDR1 is MNHEY and CDR2 is SVGAGI.

The chain has TRBV19 and TRBJ2-3; weak D call: TRBD1 (6 bases). The V end was cut by 3 bases, the J end by 0 bases, with 13 bases between. Germline CDR1 and CDR2: LNHDA and SQIVND (reference sequence). The CDR3 extends over 16 amino acids. CDR3 bases: TGTGCCAGTAGTATTTGGTCACAGGGTAGCACAGATACGCAGTATTTT. Its translation: CASSIWSQGSTDTQYF.

The chain uses TRBV27 and TRBJ1-4, with 7 positions matching TRBD1. J was trimmed by 7 bases and V by 4 bases; bases with no gene match: 12. Germline V CDR1 and CDR2: MNHEY, SMNVEV (reference sequence). This CDR3 is built from 16 residues. CDR3 loop: CASSWTGGSGFEKLFF. As DNA, the CDR3 is TGTGCCAGCAGTTGGACAGGAGGGTCAGGTTTTGAAAAACTGTTTTTT.

The chain links TRBV7-6 to TRBJ2-5; unclear D gene. With 3 bases removed from V and 4 bases from J, the gap between germline ends came to 9 bases. This CDR3 spans 13 amino acids. Germline-derived CDR1 and CDR2 are SGHVS and FNYEAQ. CDR3 DNA sequence: TGTGCCAGCAGCTTGAAGACACTAGAGACCCAGTACTTC. Its translation is CASSLKTLETQYF.

The chain employs TRBV19 and TRBJ2-7; D call uncertain. Trimming cost V 3 bases and J 2 bases, with 11 bases left between them. The germline gives CDR1 LNHDA, CDR2 SQIVND (reference sequence). The CDR3 totals 14 residues. The DNA for the CDR3 is TGTGCCAGTAGTATCAGATTACCTCCCTACGAGCAGTACTTC. Its protein is CASSIRLPPYEQYF.

This clone was counted once. The J gene is TRBJ2-3, the V gene TRBV27; D unresolved. CDR1 is MNHEY and CDR2 is SMNVEV in the germline V gene (reference sequence). CDR3 size: 14 residues. V was cut by 2 bases and J by 0 bases, with 6 bases left in between. The CDR3 sequence is CASSLMSSTDTQYF. As DNA, the CDR3 is TGTGCCAGCAGTTTAATGTCTAGCACAGATACGCAGTATTTT.

This chain joins TRBV5-8 and TRBJ1-5, with TRBD1 as a possible D gene (5 bases). This CDR3 is built from 15 residues. V dropped 0 bases and J dropped 5 bases, with 12 bases sitting between them. Looked up from germline, CDR1 is SGHTS and CDR2 is YDEGEE. CDR3 in amino acids: CASSLGGRRYQPQHF. The CDR3 region has the DNA TGTGCCAGCAGCTTGGGGGGCAGGCGATATCAGCCCCAGCATTTT.

The chain links TRBV29-1 to TRBJ2-1; 11 nucleotides line up with TRBD2. Germline CDR1 reads SQVTM; CDR2 reads ANQGSEA. J was trimmed by 6 bases and V by 6 bases; bases with no gene match: 4. The CDR3 sequence is 13 residues long. This CDR3 is CSVQTSGGNEQFF. The CDR3 DNA is TGCAGCGTACAAACTAGCGGGGGCAATGAGCAGTTCTTC.

J is TRBJ2-2 and V is TRBV27; no clear D gene. The CDR3 has 14 residues. CDR1 MNHEY and CDR2 SMNVEV come from the germline V gene (reference sequence). The V end lost 2 bases, the J end lost 0 bases, and 4 bases lay between the germline ends. The DNA for the CDR3 is TGTGCCAGCAGTTTAGAGGCGAACACCGGGGAGCTGTTTTTT. Translation: CASSLEANTGELFF.

V is TRBV30 and J is TRBJ1-1, with TRBD1 as a possible D gene (6 bases). CDR1 GTSNPN and CDR2 SVGIG come from the germline V gene (reference sequence). Deletions cut 4 bases from V and 1 base from J, with 10 bases between. The CDR3 runs to 13 residues. CDR3 DNA: TGTGCCTGGACGGTACAGGGGAACACTGAAGCTTTCTTT. This codes for CAWTVQGNTEAFF.